This T cell receptor (beta chain) emerged from a study of OX40 agonist ivuxolimab in advanced cancers. Across the whole study: Given to patients was ivuxolimab, an agonistic anti-OX40 (CD134) antibody.

Trimming took off 2 bases at V and 0 bases at J, with 7 bases between the two ends. The CDR3 sequence is 14 residues long. Per the germline V gene, CDR1 is MDHEN and CDR2 is SYDVKM. Blood specimens came from baseline, cycle 4 day 1, and cycle 7 day 1. Notes on this clone: The identical CDR3 is also encoded by other nucleotide sequences in the sample.

Some clones are missing from TCRdb's copy, which holds only in-frame ones; the method was immunoSEQ multiplex PCR. Among roughly 70,000 clones, about nine tenths were seen once, and the ten largest hold over 2.5%. The specimen comprised CD4+ or CD8+ T cells sorted from blood, sampled in a trial of the OX40 agonist ivuxolimab. The chain joins TRBV28 to TRBJ1-1; D ambiguous. The sequence was collected from an adult with an advanced solid tumor such as melanoma, head and neck, liver or kidney cancer. The CDR3 reads CASSLGGVNTEAFF. Written as DNA, the CDR3 is TGTGCCAGCAGTTTAGGAGGCGTGAACACTGAAGCTTTCTTT.